These 23 T cell receptor beta chains share one sample of origin, sequenced in a study of T-cell reconstitution after alpha-beta-depleted transplantation in children. Unique molecular identifiers were incorporated when the TCRbeta library was constructed. One entry per CDR3 protein results from TCRdb running MiXCR on the PCR reads. Altogether roughly 670,000 distinct CDR3 sequences are present, about 12% being singletons, with the ten largest covering roughly 0.84%. This specimen consisted of PBMCs, obtained before TCRalphabeta/CD19-depleted stem cell transplant. The receptors here all came from a girl aged 2-9 years with congenital amegakaryocytic thrombocytopenia, due to receive a stem cell transplant.

Many counts were recorded for this clonotype. The rearrangement uses TRBV12-3 or TRBV12-4 and TRBJ2-1; 14 nucleotides agree with TRBD2. The CDR3 covers 14 residues. Trimming at V came to 6 bases and at J to 6 bases, leaving 1 base not matched to a gene. The DNA for the CDR3 is TGTGCCAGCAGGGGGACTAGCGGGAGCAATGAGCAGTTCTTC. It codes for CASRGTSGSNEQFF.

This clonotype was recorded a few times. The gene calls are TRBV7-6 and TRBJ2-7; D is possibly TRBD2 (6 bases). Germline CDR1 reads SGHVS; CDR2 reads FNYEAQ. Deletions cut 1 base from V and 9 bases from J, with 19 bases between. The CDR3 sequence is 15 residues long. CDR3 loop: CASSLERSAGPRQYF. The CDR3 DNA is TGTGCCAGCAGCTTAGAGCGGTCTGCGGGGCCGAGGCAGTACTTC.

The V gene is TRBV30, the J gene TRBJ2-1, with 8 bases fitting TRBD1. V lost 5 bases and J lost 12; bases outside the gene matches: 6. Germline V CDR1 and CDR2: GTSNPN, SVGIG (reference sequence). The CDR3 extends over 11 amino acids. In DNA, the CDR3 is TGTGCCTGGGGACTAACAGGGGGGCAGTTCTTC. Its protein is CAWGLTGGQFF.

This chain joins TRBV5-1 and TRBJ2-1; D may be TRBD1 or TRBD2 (5 bases each). This CDR3 is built from 15 residues. The V gene's germline CDR1 is SGHRS and CDR2 YFSETQ. V shed 7 bases and J shed 2 bases, with 16 bases lying between them. CDR3 sequence (DNA): TGCGCCAGCGGCATAGGGACGACCCCCTACAATGAGCAGTTCTTC. Protein sequence: CASGIGTTPYNEQFF. The complete variable domain, with remaining parts taken from reference TRBV5-1 and TRBJ2-1, reads KAGVTQTPRYLIKTRGQQVTLSCSPISGHRSVSWYQQTPGQGLQFLFEYFSETQRNKGNFPGRFSGRQFSNSRSEMNVSTLELGDSALYLCASGIGTTPYNEQFFGPGTRLTVL.

This clonotype was recorded a few times. The rearrangement uses TRBV19 and TRBJ1-1; D not certain. The CDR3 loop spans 12 amino acids. The V end was cut by 7 bases, the J end by 1 base, with 7 bases between. Germline CDR1 and CDR2: LNHDA and SQIVND (reference sequence). CDR3 sequence: CASNRPNTEAFF. The CDR3 region has the DNA TGTGCCAGTAACAGACCGAACACTGAAGCTTTCTTT.

This clonotype appeared many times. The J gene is TRBJ2-6, the V gene TRBV5-1; D is undetermined. Germline loops: CDR1 SGHRS, CDR2 YFSETQ. There are 13 residues in the CDR3. Trimming removed 4 bases from V and 7 bases from J, with 9 bases in between. CDR3 amino acids: CASSLGQANVLTF. CDR3 coding DNA: TGCGCCAGCAGCCTCGGGCAAGCCAACGTCCTGACTTTC.

This clonotype has more than one count but fewer than ten. This sequence joins TRBV5-1 and TRBJ2-3; weak D call: TRBD2 (6 bases). The CDR3 contains 15 residues. V dropped 4 bases and J dropped 3 bases, with 15 bases sitting between them. Germline CDR1 SGHRS, CDR2 YFSETQ. This CDR3 is CASSTQRLVTDTQYF. DNA of the CDR3: TGCGCCAGCAGCACCCAGAGACTAGTTACAGATACGCAGTATTTT.

This clonotype was recorded at least ten times. The chain is built from TRBV20-1 and TRBJ2-7; 8 bases are a match to TRBD2. The CDR3 covers 15 residues. The V and J ends lost 5 bases and 4 bases, in that order; junction bases with no gene match: 13. CDR1 and CDR2 from the germline V gene are DFQATT and SNEGSKA (reference sequence). As DNA, the CDR3 is TGCAGTGCTCCCGATTGGGTAGCGGGATTGTACGAGCAGTACTTC. It yields the protein CSAPDWVAGLYEQYF.

V usage is TRBV20-1 and J usage is TRBJ2-1; 9 nucleotides match TRBD1. V was clipped by 5 bases and J by 4 bases; unmatched bases: 12. The length of the CDR3 is 16 residues. Looked up from germline, CDR1 is DFQATT and CDR2 is SNEGSKA (reference sequence). CDR3 sequence: CSAAFGGTGIYNEQFF. The CDR3 DNA reads as TGCAGTGCTGCGTTTGGCGGGACAGGGATTTACAATGAGCAGTTCTTC.

J is TRBJ2-7 and V is TRBV28, with 13 bases identical to TRBD2. This CDR3 has 15 amino acids. V was clipped by 7 bases and J by 6 bases; unmatched bases: 9. Germline V gives CDR1 MDHEN, CDR2 SYDVKM. CDR3 protein: CASIRGLAGHREQYF. The CDR3 region has the DNA TGTGCCAGCATCCGGGGACTAGCGGGACACCGCGAGCAGTACTTC.

There are many counts of this clonotype. This chain joins TRBV6-2 or TRBV6-3 and TRBJ1-5; D uncertain. The CDR3 spans 15 residues. Germline V gene lookup returns CDR1 MNHEY and CDR2 SVGEGT. V was pared by 2 bases and J by 5 bases, with 13 bases between. This chain's CDR3 is CASSYPGGGDQPQHF. CDR3 bases: TGTGCCAGCAGTTACCCGGGTGGTGGTGATCAGCCCCAGCATTTT.

The sample holds many counts of this clonotype. V gene TRBV20-1 combines with J gene TRBJ2-1, with 8 bases identical to TRBD1. With 6 bases clipped from V and 4 bases from J, the junction kept 11 bases outside the gene matches. The CDR3 spans 15 residues. Germline V gives CDR1 DFQATT, CDR2 SNEGSKA (reference sequence). CDR3 in amino acids: CSATNSDRAYNEQFF. In DNA, the CDR3 is TGCAGTGCCACGAATTCGGACAGGGCGTACAATGAGCAGTTCTTC.

V is TRBV3-1 and J is TRBJ2-7; perhaps TRBD2 as D (7 bases). The CDR3 is 14 amino acids. Germline assignment: CDR1 LGHDT and CDR2 YNNKEL (reference sequence). Between the trimmed V and J ends, which lost 2 bases and 6 bases, there was a span of 14 bases. The CDR3 is CASSQRSGTPEQYF. The CDR3 DNA is TGTGCCAGCAGCCAACGAAGCGGGACACCCGAGCAGTACTTC.

This sequence joins TRBV7-9 and TRBJ1-1; D gene unclear. V was shortened by 0 bases and J by 1 base, with 12 bases between the two germline ends. CDR3 length: 16 residues. Germline V gives CDR1 SEHNR, CDR2 FQNEAQ (reference sequence). The chain's CDR3 is CASSLARDGENTEAFF. The DNA of the CDR3 is TGTGCCAGCAGCTTAGCCAGAGACGGAGAGAACACTGAAGCTTTCTTT.

CDR3 protein: CASSTPGGGNQPQHF. The CDR3 coding sequence is TGTGCCAGCAGCACCCCTGGGGGAGGGAACCAGCCCCAGCATTTT. The chain couples TRBV28 to TRBJ1-5; TRBD1 is a possible D gene (5 bases). V dropped 6 bases and J dropped 7 bases, with 19 bases sitting between them. The CDR3 contains 15 residues. The germline CDR1 and CDR2 sequences are MDHEN and SYDVKM.

This clonotype has ten or more counts. The genes are TRBV6-5 and TRBJ2-2; 8 bases line up with TRBD2. This CDR3 has 15 amino acids. CDR1 and CDR2 (germline): MNHEY, SVGAGI. With V trimmed by 4 bases and J by 6 bases, 7 bases remained unmatched. CDR3 sequence (DNA): TGTGCCAGCAGTTTTAGCGGGAAAACATCCGGGGAGCTGTTTTTT. Its protein is CASSFSGKTSGELFF.

In its sample, this clonotype was seen a few times. The chain couples TRBV7-9 to TRBJ2-3, with 7 bases that match TRBD1. The germline V gene has CDR1 SEHNR and CDR2 FQNEAQ (reference sequence). J was trimmed by 0 bases and V by 5 bases; bases with no gene match: 11. This CDR3 spans 17 amino acids. The CDR3 protein is CASSPGQKPSSTDTQYF. Written as DNA, the CDR3 is TGTGCCAGCAGCCCGGGACAGAAACCTTCTAGCACAGATACGCAGTATTTT. Supplemented by reference TRBV7-9 and TRBJ2-3, the full variable domain reads DTGVSQNPRHKITKRGQNVTFRCDPISEHNRLYWYRQTLGQGPEFLTYFQNEAQLEKSRLLSDRFSAERPKGSFSTLEIQRTEQGDSAMYLCASSPGQKPSSTDTQYFGPGTRLTVL.

This clonotype was observed at least ten times. This rearrangement joins TRBV15 to TRBJ1-2, with D unresolved. CDR3 length: 13 residues. Deletions cut 0 bases from V and 8 bases from J, with 10 bases between. The germline V gene encodes CDR1 LNHNV and CDR2 YYDKDF (reference sequence). CDR3 amino acids: CATSRDFLGGYTF. In nucleotides, the CDR3 is TGTGCCACCAGCAGAGACTTTCTCGGCGGCTACACCTTC.

This clonotype was observed a few times. The chain recombines TRBV5-1 with TRBJ2-7, with 9 bases that match TRBD1. Germline assignment: CDR1 SGHRS and CDR2 YFSETQ. The CDR3 runs 17 residues. J was trimmed by 4 bases and V by 2 bases; bases with no gene match: 13. The CDR3 coding sequence is TGCGCCAGCAGCTTACGGACAGGGGTCACCCCAACATACGAGCAGTACTTC. Amino acids: CASSLRTGVTPTYEQYF.

The chain joins TRBV14 to TRBJ1-2; D might be TRBD1 (6 bases). The CDR3 has 15 residues. V lost 4 bases and J lost 4, with 16 bases in between. Germline CDR1 and CDR2: SGHDN and FVKESK. The CDR3 region is CASSPTQGSAYGYTF. Written as DNA, the CDR3 is TGTGCCAGCAGCCCAACACAGGGATCCGCCTATGGCTACACCTTC.

This clonotype came up many times. The chain couples TRBV12-3 or TRBV12-4 to TRBJ2-7, with D unresolved. This CDR3 spans 11 amino acids. Between the trimmed V and J ends, which lost 3 bases and 3 bases, there was a span of 3 bases. The CDR3 DNA reads as TGTGCCAGCAGTTTGTTCTACGAGCAGTACTTC. Amino acid sequence: CASSLFYEQYF.

This clonotype has a count of ten or more. This chain links TRBV6-5 with TRBJ1-5, with TRBD1 as a possible D gene (5 bases). The V end was cut by 5 bases, the J end by 1 base, with 9 bases between. The CDR3 runs 14 residues. CDR1 is MNHEY, CDR2 SVGAGI, per germline. CDR3 nucleotides: TGTGCCAGCAGTACTTCAGGGAGCAATCAGCCCCAGCATTTT. This encodes CASSTSGSNQPQHF.

This clonotype came up many times. The V and J genes are TRBV20-1 and TRBJ2-3; D not certain. The V end lost 5 bases, the J end lost 9 bases, and 24 bases lay between the germline ends. CDR1 and CDR2 (germline): DFQATT, SNEGSKA (reference sequence). CDR3 length: 15 residues. CDR3 amino acids: CSAGVMGASARTQYF. CDR3 DNA: TGCAGTGCTGGGGTGATGGGTGCCAGCGCCAGGACGCAGTATTTT.